This TCR beta chain was profiled in a study of T cells in women clearing cervical HPV infection. At the level of the study: Cases' blood sampling followed lesion detection by median around 150 days (90 to 200). Study results and limitations: CIN3+ cases had significantly higher TCR richness than controls; evenness did not differ.

As for this clone: The target antigen is unknown. Coverage ceases 3 residues before the CDR3 finishes, and the germline J gene fills in the end.

V was clipped by 6 bases and J by 7 bases; unmatched bases: 15. The CDR3 totals 16 residues. All donors had a single incident cervical HPV16 infection, not prevalent. TCRdb keeps only in-frame clones here, not all; method: immunoSEQ multiplex PCR. The sample holds under 40,000 clones. The chain uses TRBV23-1 and TRBJ2-1, with 7 bases that match TRBD2. TRBV23-1 carries the ORF label, with uncertain function. The source is a woman between 18 and 70 years old with a cervical HPV16 infection that either progressed to CIN3+ or cleared (not recorded which). The sequencing input was blood buffy coat. CDR3 sequence reads: CASSPETSSELNEQFF. The sequenced part of the CDR3 DNA is TGCGCCAGCAGCCCCGAGACTAGCTCGGAATTGAATGAG.